Presented here are 7 T cell receptor beta chains from one specimen sequenced in a study of cytomegalovirus exposure and HLA in healthy donors (dated by TCRdb to the late 2010s). The library was produced with the immunoSEQ multiplex PCR assay. TCRdb took this table from immuneACCESS and kept in-frame rearrangements with V and J called. Such tables lack part of the clones; where checked against another copy, unresolved V genes explain under half of the gap, and the rest is unexplained. A total of 120,000 to 150,000 clones appear in this sample, around nine tenths of them only once. Roughly 9% of the sample comes from the top ten. The sequencing input was PBMCs. The receptors come from a man aged 18 to 30 in good health and CMV-seropositive.

The genes are TRBV10-3 and TRBJ1-6; D not certain. The CDR3 has 16 amino acids. Germline values: CDR1 ENHRY, CDR2 SYGVKD. Trimming took off 0 bases at V and 6 bases at J, with 12 bases between the two ends. CDR3 bases: TGTGCCATCAGTGAGTCATTGAAGGGAGTTAATTCACCCCTCCACTTT. Amino acid sequence: CAISESLKGVNSPLHF.

The chain links TRBV9 to TRBJ2-4; 7 bases fit TRBD2. The CDR3 runs to 16 residues. V dropped 4 bases and J dropped 1; count of bases not matched to a gene: 8. The V gene's germline CDR1 is SGDLS and CDR2 YYNGEE. Here the CDR3 reads CASSPLGGMAKNIQYF. In nucleotides, the CDR3 is TGTGCCAGCAGCCCCCTCGGGGGGATGGCCAAAAACATTCAGTACTTC. Looking up the rest from reference TRBV9 and TRBJ2-4 gives the full variable domain: DSGVTQTPKHLITATGQRVTLRCSPRSGDLSVYWYQQSLDQGLQFLIQYYNGEERAKGNILERFSAQQFPDLHSELNLSSLELGDSALYFCASSPLGGMAKNIQYFGAGTRLSVL.

This chain uses TRBV4-1 with TRBJ2-1, with TRBD2 identical over 8 bases. Germline CDR1 is MGHRA and CDR2 is YSYEKL. This CDR3 region has 15 residues. Losses at the gene ends were 0 bases for V and 7 bases for J; bases not matched to a gene: 5. CDR3 sequence: CASSQEGLAGNEQFF. In nucleotides, the CDR3 is TGCGCCAGCAGCCAAGAAGGGCTAGCGGGTAATGAGCAGTTCTTC.

The V gene is TRBV30, the J gene TRBJ1-1; D ambiguous. The CDR3 loop spans 14 amino acids. Between the trimmed V and J ends, which lost 3 bases and 1 base, there was a span of 12 bases. Germline V lookup: CDR1 GTSNPN, CDR2 SVGIG (reference sequence). CDR3 region: CAWRAGFGNTEAFF. The CDR3 nucleotides read TGTGCCTGGAGGGCGGGATTTGGGAACACTGAAGCTTTCTTT.

V gene TRBV10-3 combines with J gene TRBJ1-2; 10 bases are a match to TRBD1. V gave up 6 bases and J gave up 3 bases; unmatched junction bases: 4. The CDR3 covers 14 residues. The germline V gene encodes CDR1 ENHRY and CDR2 SYGVKD. CDR3 sequence: CAIRGQGMDYGYTF. CDR3 DNA sequence: TGTGCCATCAGGGGACAGGGGATGGACTATGGCTACACCTTC.

The sample holds one count of this clone. The gene calls are TRBV27 and TRBJ1-5; perhaps TRBD1 as D (6 bases). Germline CDR1 MNHEY, CDR2 SMNVEV (reference sequence). The CDR3 runs 14 residues. The V and J ends lost 6 bases and 4 bases respectively, with 13 bases between them. Written as DNA, the CDR3 is TGTGCCAGCAGAGTACAGGGTGGAAATCAGCCCCAGCATTTT. Its protein product is CASRVQGGNQPQHF.

This chain joins TRBV7-9 and TRBJ1-2; no definite D call. CDR3 length: 15 amino acids. Germline V gene lookup returns CDR1 SEHNR and CDR2 FQNEAQ (reference sequence). Trimming shortened V by 3 bases and J by 5 bases, and 16 bases separated the two germline ends. This CDR3 reads CASSFRNPLAYGYTF. The DNA for the CDR3 is TGTGCCAGCAGCTTTCGTAATCCTCTTGCGTATGGCTACACCTTC.